This T cell receptor beta chain stems from a study of cytomegalovirus exposure and HLA in healthy donors. Germline CDR1 LNHDA, CDR2 SQIVND (reference sequence). This CDR3 has 15 residues. V was pared by 5 bases and J by 5 bases, with 9 bases of the junction left unmatched. Study observations and caveats: Most of the TCR beta V segments (in an earlier analysis) were productive either about 87% or about 30% of the time. An observed cluster of highly shared sequence variants was recorded as a likely sequencing artifact. A further, later analysis showed that HLA-associated TCR beta chains (compared with equally common others) were more clonally expanded.

Donors showed nominal health when sampled, although they likely had unrecorded immune exposures. Use of 60 Vbeta and 13 Jbeta primers characterized the PCR. Some clones are missing from TCRdb's copy, which holds only in-frame ones; the method was immunoSEQ multiplex PCR. Recorded for this sample: around 60,000 clones. Turning to this clone: Antigen unknown.

The sequence came from a man aged 25-40 years in good health and CMV-seropositive. The gene calls are TRBV19 and TRBJ1-5; TRBD1 matches 7 bases. The material sequenced was PBMCs. The CDR3 here is CASSHTTGDYQPQHF. The DNA for the CDR3 is TGTGCCAGTAGTCATACAACAGGGGACTATCAGCCCCAGCATTTT.